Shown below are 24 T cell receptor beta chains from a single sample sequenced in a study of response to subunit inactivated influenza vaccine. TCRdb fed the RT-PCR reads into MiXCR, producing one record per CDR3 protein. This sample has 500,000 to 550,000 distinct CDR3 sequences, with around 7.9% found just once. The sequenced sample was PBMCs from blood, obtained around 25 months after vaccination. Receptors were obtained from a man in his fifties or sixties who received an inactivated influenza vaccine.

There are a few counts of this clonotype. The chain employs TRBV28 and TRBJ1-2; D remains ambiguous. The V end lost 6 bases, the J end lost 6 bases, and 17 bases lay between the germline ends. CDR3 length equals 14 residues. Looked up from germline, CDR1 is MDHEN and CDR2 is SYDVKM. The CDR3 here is CASSAPGRAHGYTF. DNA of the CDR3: TGTGCCAGCAGCGCACCTGGGAGGGCGCATGGCTACACCTTC.

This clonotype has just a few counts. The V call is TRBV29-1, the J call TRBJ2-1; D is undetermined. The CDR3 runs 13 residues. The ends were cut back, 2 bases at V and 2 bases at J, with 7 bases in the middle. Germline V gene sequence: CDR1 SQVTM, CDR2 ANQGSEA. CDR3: CSVESAAYNEQFF. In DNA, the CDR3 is TGCAGCGTTGAATCCGCAGCCTACAATGAGCAGTTCTTC.

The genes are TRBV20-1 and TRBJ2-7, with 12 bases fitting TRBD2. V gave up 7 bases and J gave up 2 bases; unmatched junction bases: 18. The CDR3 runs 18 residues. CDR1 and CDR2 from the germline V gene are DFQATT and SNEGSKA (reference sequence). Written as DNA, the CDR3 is TGCAGTGGCTGGGGTCAGGGGTCGACTAGCGGGAGTGCCTACGAGCAGTACTTC. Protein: CSGWGQGSTSGSAYEQYF.

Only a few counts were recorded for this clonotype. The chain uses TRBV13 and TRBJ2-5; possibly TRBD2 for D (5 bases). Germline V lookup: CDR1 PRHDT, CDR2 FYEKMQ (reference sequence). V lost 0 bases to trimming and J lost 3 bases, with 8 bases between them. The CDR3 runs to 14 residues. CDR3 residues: CASSLGLREETQYF. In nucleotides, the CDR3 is TGTGCCAGCAGCTTAGGCTTGAGGGAAGAGACCCAGTACTTC.

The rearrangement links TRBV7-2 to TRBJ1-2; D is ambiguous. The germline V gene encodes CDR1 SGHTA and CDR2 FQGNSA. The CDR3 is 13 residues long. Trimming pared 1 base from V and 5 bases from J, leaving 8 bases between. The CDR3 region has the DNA TGTGCCAGCAGCTTAGTTCCGGGGTATGGCTACACCTTC. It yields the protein CASSLVPGYGYTF.

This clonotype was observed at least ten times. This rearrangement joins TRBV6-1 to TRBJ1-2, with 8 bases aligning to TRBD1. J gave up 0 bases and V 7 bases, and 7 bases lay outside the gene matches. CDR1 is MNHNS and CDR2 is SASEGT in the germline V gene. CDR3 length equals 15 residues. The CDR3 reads CASTSGGWANYGYTF. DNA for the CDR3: TGTGCCAGCACCTCAGGGGGCTGGGCTAACTATGGCTACACCTTC.

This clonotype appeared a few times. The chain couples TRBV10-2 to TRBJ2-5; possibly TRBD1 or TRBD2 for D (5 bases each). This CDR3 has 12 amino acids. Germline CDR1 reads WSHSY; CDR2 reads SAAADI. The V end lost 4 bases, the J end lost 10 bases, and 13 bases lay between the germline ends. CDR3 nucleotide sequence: TGCGCCAGCAGTGCGACTATAAGGGGCCAGTACTTC. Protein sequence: CASSATIRGQYF.

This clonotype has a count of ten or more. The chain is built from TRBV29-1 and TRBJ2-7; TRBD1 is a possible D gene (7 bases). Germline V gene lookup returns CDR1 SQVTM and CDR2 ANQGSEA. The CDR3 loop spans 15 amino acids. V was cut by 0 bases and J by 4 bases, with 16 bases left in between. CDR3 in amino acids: CSVEDRGTEDYEQYF. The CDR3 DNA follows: TGCAGCGTTGAAGATCGCGGGACAGAGGATTACGAGCAGTACTTC.

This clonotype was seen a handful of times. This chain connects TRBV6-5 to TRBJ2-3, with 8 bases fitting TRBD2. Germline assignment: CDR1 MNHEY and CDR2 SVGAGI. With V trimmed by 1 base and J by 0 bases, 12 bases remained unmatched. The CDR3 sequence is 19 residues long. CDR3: CASSYFRIAGTTSTDTQYF. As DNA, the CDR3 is TGTGCCAGCAGTTACTTCCGTATAGCGGGGACTACTAGCACAGATACGCAGTATTTT.

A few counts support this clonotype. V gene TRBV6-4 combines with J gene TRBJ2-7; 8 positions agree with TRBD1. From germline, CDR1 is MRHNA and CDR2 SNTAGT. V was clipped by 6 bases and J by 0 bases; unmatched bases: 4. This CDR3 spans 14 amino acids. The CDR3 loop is CASSPTGDSYEQYF. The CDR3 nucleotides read TGTGCCAGCAGCCCGACAGGGGACTCCTACGAGCAGTACTTC.

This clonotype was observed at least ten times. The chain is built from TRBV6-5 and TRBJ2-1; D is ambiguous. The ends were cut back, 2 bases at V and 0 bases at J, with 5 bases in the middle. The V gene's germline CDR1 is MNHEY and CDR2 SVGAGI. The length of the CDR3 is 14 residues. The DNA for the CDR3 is TGTGCCAGCAGTTACGACGACTCCTACAATGAGCAGTTCTTC. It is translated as CASSYDDSYNEQFF.

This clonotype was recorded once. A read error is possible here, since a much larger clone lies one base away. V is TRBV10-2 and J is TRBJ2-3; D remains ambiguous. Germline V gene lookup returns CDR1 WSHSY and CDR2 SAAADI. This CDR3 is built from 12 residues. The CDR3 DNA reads TGCGCCAGCAGTGAAATCCGAGATACGCAGTGTTTT. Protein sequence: CASSEIRDTQCF.

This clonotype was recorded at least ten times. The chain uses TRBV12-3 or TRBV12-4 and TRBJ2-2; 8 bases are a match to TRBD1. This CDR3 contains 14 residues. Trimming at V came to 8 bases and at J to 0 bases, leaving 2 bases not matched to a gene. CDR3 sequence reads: CASQGQANTGELFF. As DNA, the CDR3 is TGTGCCAGCCAGGGACAGGCGAACACCGGGGAGCTGTTTTTT.

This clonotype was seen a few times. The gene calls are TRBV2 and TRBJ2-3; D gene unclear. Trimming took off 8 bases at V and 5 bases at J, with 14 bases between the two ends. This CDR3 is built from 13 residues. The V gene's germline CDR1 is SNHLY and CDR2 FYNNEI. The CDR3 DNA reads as TGTGCCAGCGCGGAGACTTTTCGAGATACGCAGTATTTT. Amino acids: CASAETFRDTQYF.

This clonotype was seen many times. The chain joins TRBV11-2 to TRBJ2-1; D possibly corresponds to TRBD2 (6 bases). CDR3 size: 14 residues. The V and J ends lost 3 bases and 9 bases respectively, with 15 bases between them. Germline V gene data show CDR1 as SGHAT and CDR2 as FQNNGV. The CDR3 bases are TGTGCCAGCAGCTTTGACCCGGGGGAGGCTGAGCAGTTCTTC. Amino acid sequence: CASSFDPGEAEQFF.

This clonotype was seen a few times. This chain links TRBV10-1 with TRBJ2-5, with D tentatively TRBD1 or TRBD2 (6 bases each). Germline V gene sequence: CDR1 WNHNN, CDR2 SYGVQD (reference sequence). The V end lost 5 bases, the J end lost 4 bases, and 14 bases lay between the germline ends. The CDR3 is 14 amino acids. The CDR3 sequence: CASSTSRGVETQYF. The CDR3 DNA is TGCGCCAGCAGTACTTCTAGGGGGGTAGAGACCCAGTACTTC.

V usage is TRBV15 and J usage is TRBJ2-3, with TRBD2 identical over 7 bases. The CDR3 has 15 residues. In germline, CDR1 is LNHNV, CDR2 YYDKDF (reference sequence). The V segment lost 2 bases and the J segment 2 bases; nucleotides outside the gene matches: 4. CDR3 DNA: TGTGCCACCAGCAGATCGGGACTACTCACAGATACGCAGTATTTT. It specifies CATSRSGLLTDTQYF.

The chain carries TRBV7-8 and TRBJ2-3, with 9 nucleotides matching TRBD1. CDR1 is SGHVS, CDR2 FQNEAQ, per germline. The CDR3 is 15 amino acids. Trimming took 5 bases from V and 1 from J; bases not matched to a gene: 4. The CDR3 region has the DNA TGTGCCAGCAGCCCAACAGGGGGCGGCACAGATACGCAGTATTTT. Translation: CASSPTGGGTDTQYF. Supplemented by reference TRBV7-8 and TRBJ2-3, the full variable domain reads GAGVSQSPRYKVAKRGQDVALRCDPISGHVSLFWYQQALGQGPEFLTYFQNEAQLDKSGLPSDRFFAERPEGSVSTLKIQRTQQEDSAVYLCASSPTGGGTDTQYFGPGTRLTVL.

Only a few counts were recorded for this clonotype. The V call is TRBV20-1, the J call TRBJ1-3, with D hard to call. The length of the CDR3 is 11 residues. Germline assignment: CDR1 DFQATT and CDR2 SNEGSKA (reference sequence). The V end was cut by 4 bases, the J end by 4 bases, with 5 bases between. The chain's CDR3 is CSANQGNTIYF. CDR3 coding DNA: TGCAGTGCTAATCAGGGAAACACCATATATTTT.

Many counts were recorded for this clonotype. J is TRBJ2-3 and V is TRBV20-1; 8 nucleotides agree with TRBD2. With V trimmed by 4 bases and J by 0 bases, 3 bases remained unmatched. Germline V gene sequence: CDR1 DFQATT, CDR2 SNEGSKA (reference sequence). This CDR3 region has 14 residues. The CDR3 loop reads CSAIAGSSTDTQYF. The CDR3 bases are TGCAGTGCTATAGCGGGATCTAGCACAGATACGCAGTATTTT.

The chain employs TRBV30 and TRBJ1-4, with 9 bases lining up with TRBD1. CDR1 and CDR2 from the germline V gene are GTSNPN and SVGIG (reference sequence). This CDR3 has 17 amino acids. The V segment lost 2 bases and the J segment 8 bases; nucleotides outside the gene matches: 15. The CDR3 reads CAWSPDAAGTGREKLFF. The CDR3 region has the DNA TGTGCCTGGAGTCCCGACGCCGCCGGGACAGGGAGAGAAAAACTGTTTTTT.

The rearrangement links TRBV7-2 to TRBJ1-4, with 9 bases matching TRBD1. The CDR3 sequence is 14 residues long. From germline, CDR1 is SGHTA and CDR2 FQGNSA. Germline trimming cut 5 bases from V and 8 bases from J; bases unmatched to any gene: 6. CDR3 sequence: CASSKQGAREKLFF. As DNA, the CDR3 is TGTGCCAGCAGCAAACAGGGGGCGCGAGAAAAACTGTTTTTT.

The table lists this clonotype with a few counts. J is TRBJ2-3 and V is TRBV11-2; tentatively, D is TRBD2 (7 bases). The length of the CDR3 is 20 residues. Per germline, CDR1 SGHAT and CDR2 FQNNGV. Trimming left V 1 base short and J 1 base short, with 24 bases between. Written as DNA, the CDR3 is TGTGCCAGCAGCTTAGTATCGGTAATTGGGGGGCGGGGGCGCACAGATACGCAGTATTTT. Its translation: CASSLVSVIGGRGRTDTQYF.

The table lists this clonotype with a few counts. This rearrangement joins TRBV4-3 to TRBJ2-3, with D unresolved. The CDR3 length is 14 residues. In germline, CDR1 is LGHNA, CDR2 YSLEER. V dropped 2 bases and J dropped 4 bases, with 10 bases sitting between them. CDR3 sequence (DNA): TGCGCCAGCAGCCAATTCGCTCCCCCAGATACGCAGTATTTT. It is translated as CASSQFAPPDTQYF.